The clone carrying this T cell receptor beta chain is medium-sized within its sample. Its antigen remains unidentified. Each patient went into thyroid surgery without having received any treatment. The source of the sample is a study of metastatic and nonmetastatic thyroid tumors. The wider study: Repertoire comparisons spanned blood and tumor or nodule tissue from malignant and benign thyroid patients.

The authors' processing: Built for papillary thyroid cancer, a distant-metastasis classifier drew on CDR3 differences across clinicopathological groups. TCRdb recomputed clones from the PCR reads via MiXCR. What appears here as the V and J calls and clone size reflects TCRdb's work, not the paper's. The table records 25,000 to 35,000 clones, roughly 23% of them present only once. Findings and limits, study-wide: Significantly higher TCR beta diversity was reportedly seen in malignant thyroid tumors than benign nodules, in blood and tumor.

The ends lost 2 bases at V and 7 bases at J; junction bases unmatched: 10. Germline CDR1 reads MNHEY; CDR2 reads SVGEGT. The length of the CDR3 is 16 residues. The origin of this receptor is a female donor with papillary thyroid cancer or a benign thyroid nodule (not recorded which). Some clones in this sample may be carry-over from other donors' samples. The chain recombines TRBV6-2 or TRBV6-3 with TRBJ2-7, with 11 bases aligning to TRBD2. The sequencing sample was made of blood. CDR3 residues: CASSYRTSGSRREQYF. The CDR3 DNA reads as TGTGCCAGCAGTTACCGTACTAGCGGGAGTCGGAGGGAGCAGTACTTC.